Listed below are T cell receptor beta chains from one sample, sequenced in a study of shared clonotypes between healthy human individuals. The method was immunoSEQ multiplex PCR; TCRdb's version includes in-frame clones alone and lacks a portion of them. The sample contains under 1 million clones, 80% to 95% of which appear only once. Sequences were obtained from naive CD8+ T cells sorted from blood. All receptors derive from a man younger than 45 in good health. Each CDR3 is given with its conserved first and last residue.

length,V,CDR3
14,TRBV5-4,CASSLNGPFYGYTF
13,TRBV7-7,CASSLTPGYEQFF
15,TRBV7-9,CASSLLAGANNEQFF
13,TRBV18,CASSPGGYNEQFF
13,TRBV14,CASSQEVADTQYF
12,TRBV28,CASTSNDYEQYF
15,TRBV7-9,CASSLKTDSSYEQYF
15,TRBV27,CASSRLAGVPYEQYF
15,TRBV30,CAWTPGRGRALEQFF
18,TRBV15,CATSRDRGLAGASYEQYF
16,TRBV4-1,CASSQPTGIIGNEQFF
12,TRBV29-1,CSVEENAHEQYF
14,TRBV27,CASSWTGGAGEQYF
15,TRBV30,CAWSVETGGNQPQHF
13,TRBV6-1,CASSEIGRNEQFF
15,TRBV25-1,CASSESGTGVEEQYF
16,TRBV7-9,CASSLRAPSGAGELFF
15,TRBV4-1,CASSLGAPQSDTQYF
16,TRBV5-1,CASSAQQGQSYNEQFF
17,TRBV19,CASSIMLLADSYNEQFF
16,TRBV27,CASSPLTSGSTDTQYF
11,TRBV30,CAWSSGTEAFF
13,TRBV11-2,CASSWDASYEQYF
12,TRBV7-9,CASSPLSRGYTF
15,TRBV9,CASSYSGRGIDTQYF
16,TRBV7-6,CASEAFLNANTGELFF
17,TRBV27,CASRSRGGGGPYNEQFF
15,TRBV18,CASSPDGETLKEAFF
16,TRBV15,CATSSRLAGATYEQYF
12,TRBV6-1,CASSFHWSGYTF
15,TRBV19,CASSIRREGPPEQFF
20,TRBV21-1,CASSKGRRDSSSGEANVLTF
15,TRBV7-9,CASSWRASGTFEQYF
14,TRBV19,CASSMVLRHEKLFF
15,TRBV5-1,CASSLGGLAGDEQYF
14,TRBV27,CASSEGQVNQPQHF
13,TRBV6-5,CASSPRTDYEQYF
18,TRBV7-9,CASSHNPPLSSRTDTQYF
12,TRBV7-6,CASSPTTDTQYF
15,TRBV11-2,CASSPSGRATDTQYF
15,TRBV11-3,CASSLFAGEPYEQYF
11,TRBV6-5,CASSQHYEQYF
16,TRBV4-3,CASSQALAGGRDEQFF
15,TRBV9,CASSEAGTGGDEQFF
15,TRBV9,CASSEDGNSNQPQHF
15,TRBV28,CASISRQGFNEKLFF
15,TRBV7-2,CASSPGTSYRDEQYF
18,TRBV18,CASSLAGGGSYSYNEQFF
15,TRBV4-3,CASSQDTSGANVLTF
15,TRBV9,CASSDSPDRSYEQYF
13,TRBV6-1,CASSAAENYEQYF
16,TRBV5-6,CASSFLQGSYNSPLHF